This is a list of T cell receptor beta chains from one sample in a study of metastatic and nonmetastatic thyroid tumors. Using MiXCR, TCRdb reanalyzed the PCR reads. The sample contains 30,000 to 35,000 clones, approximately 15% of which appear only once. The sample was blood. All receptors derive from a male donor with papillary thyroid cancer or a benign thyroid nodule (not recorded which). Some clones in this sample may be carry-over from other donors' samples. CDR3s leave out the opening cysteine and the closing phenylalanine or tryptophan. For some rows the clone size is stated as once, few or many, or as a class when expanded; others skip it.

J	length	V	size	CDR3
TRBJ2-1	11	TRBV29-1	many	SVEDDRRNEQF
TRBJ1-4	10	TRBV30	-	AGGQGREKLF
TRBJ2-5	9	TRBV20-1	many	SAPRGETQY
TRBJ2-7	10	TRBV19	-	AIEIRGNEQY
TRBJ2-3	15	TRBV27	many	ASSWTGGGRYTDTQY
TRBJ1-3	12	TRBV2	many	ASRRQVSGNTIY
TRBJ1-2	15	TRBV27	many	ASSSGPGDRTSYGYT
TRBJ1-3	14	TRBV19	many	ASSIVQGASGNTIY
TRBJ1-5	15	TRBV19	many	ASSKGQGARGGQPQH
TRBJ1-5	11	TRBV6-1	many	ASRENSNQPQH
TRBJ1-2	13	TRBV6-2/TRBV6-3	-	ASSYSTAGAVGYT
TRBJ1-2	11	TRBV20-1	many	SARGMGDYGYT
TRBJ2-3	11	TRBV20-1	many	SGLAEHGDTQY
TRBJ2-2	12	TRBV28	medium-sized	ASRGHRNTGELF
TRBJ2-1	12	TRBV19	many	ASSRRDRDDEQF
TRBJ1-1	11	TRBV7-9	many	ASSKGQAIEAF
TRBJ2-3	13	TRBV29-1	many	SVVGGPISLDTQY
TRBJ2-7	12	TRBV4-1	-	ASSRDRTSYEQY
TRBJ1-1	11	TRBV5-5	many	ASSPYTNTEAF
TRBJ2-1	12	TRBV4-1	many	ASSHRDGYNEQF
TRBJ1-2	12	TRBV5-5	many	ASRTSGTGVGYT
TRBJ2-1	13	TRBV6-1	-	ASSVAGGRINEQF
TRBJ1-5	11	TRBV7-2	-	ASSLVTNQPQH
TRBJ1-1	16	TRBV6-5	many	ASSYGPGTGRWNTEAF
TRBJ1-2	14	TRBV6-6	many	ASSYTDRVFLYGYT
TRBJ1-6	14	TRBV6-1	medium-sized	ASSDAWGAYNSPLH
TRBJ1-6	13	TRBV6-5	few	ASSYSCREDSHLH
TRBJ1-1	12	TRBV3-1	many	ASSQGQGSTEAF
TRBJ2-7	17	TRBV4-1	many	ASSQDLSLAGGPGSEQY
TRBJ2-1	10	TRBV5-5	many	ASSLAWDGQF
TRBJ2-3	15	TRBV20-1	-	SARMGLAGPSTDTQY
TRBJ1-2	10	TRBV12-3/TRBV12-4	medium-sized	ASSFRDYGYT
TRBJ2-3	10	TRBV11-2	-	ASSYGPPTQY
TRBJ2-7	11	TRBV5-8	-	ASRLYCPYEQY
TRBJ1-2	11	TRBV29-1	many	SVEKGADYGYT
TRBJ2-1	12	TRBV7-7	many	ASSAGVGYNEQF
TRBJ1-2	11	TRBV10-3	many	AISVGGRYGYT
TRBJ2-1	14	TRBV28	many	ASSEPTGSNYNEQF
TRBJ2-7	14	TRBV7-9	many	ASSLPTGKASYEQY
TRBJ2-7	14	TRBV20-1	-	SASPGGGGRAGEQY
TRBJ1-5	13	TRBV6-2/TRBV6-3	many	ASSSGQASNQPQH
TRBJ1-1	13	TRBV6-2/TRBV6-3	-	ASSPAGTGYSEAF
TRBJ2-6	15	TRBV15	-	ATSSNKGSSGANVLT
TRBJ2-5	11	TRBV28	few	ASSLSLQETQY
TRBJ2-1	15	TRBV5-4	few	ASSLAGLAGGPGEQF
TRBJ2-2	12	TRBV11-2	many	ASSLARAAGELF
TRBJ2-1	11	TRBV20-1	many	SARLAGGNEQF
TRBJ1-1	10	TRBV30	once	AWSLTGGEAL
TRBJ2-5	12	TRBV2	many	ASRTSGRGETQY
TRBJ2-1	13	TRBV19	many	ASRRPGQGAGEQF
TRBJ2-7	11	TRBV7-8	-	ASSLRVSYYQY
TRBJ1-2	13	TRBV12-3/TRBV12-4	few	ASSPLWGANYGYT
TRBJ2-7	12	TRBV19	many	ASSSGLVLGEQY
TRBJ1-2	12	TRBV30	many	AWTSQVGNYGYT
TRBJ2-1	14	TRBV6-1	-	ASSDWREASMGDQF
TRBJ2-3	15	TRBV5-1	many	ASSIPLAGGPTDTQY